A single count supports the clone carrying this T cell receptor (beta chain). This sample is part of a study of blood T cell repertoires in COVID-19. Study details: Acute and convalescent COVID-19 samples came from the United States, Italy and Spain. Sources were T cells, B-cell-depleted T cells, or PBMCs; the material itself was cDNA or gDNA.

Germline lookup yields CDR1 SNHLY and CDR2 FYNNEI. V was trimmed by 8 bases and J by 2 bases, leaving 10 bases between them. CDR3 length: 12 amino acids. The repertoire was sequenced with immunoSEQ multiplex PCR; TCRdb's copy has only in-frame clones and lacks some. This table has 35,000 to 45,000 clones, 85% to 90% appearing once. The sample was peripheral blood. The clonotype comes from a human donor in a cohort sampled during active COVID-19. V is TRBV2 and J is TRBJ2-7, with TRBD1 as a possible D gene (6 bases). The CDR3: CASGGQPYEQYF. CDR3 coding DNA: TGTGCCAGCGGAGGACAGCCCTACGAGCAGTACTTC.